This entry concerns a single T cell receptor beta chain. Its antigen is not identified. Each CDR3 protein is one row after TCRdb ran MiXCR on the reads. The table has around 500,000 distinct CDR3 sequences, 40% to 50% seen once. The data derive from a study of T cell repertoires in cytomegalovirus infection. Study-level background: HLA-B-restricted CMV epitopes that are well studied, plus recently identified HLA-C-restricted ones, were used by the study. Public TCR beta signature analysis indicated the presence of both CMV infection and matching HLA type. Findings and caveats of the study: HLA-C-restricted CMV-specific TCR beta clonotypes were dominant in the ex vivo response.

The CDR3 contains 19 residues. V lost 5 bases to trimming and J lost 4 bases; unmatched junction nucleotides: 21. V and J are TRBV12-3 or TRBV12-4 and TRBJ2-7; 9 nucleotides line up with TRBD2. Sequences were derived from cultured PBMCs, sampled from culture after CMV antigen stimulation. This receptor was identified in a human donor in good health (CMV status not recorded). Some clones in this sample may be carry-over from other donors' samples. The DNA of the CDR3 is TGTGCCAGCAGTCCAGGGGGGGGACGCCAGGCGGGGGGGCCATACGAGCAGTACTTC. It yields the protein CASSPGGGRQAGGPYEQYF.